These T cell receptor beta chains were read from a single sample in a study of cytomegalovirus exposure and HLA in healthy donors. Some clones are missing from TCRdb's copy, which holds only in-frame ones; the method was immunoSEQ multiplex PCR. The profile covers some 290,000 clones, with approximately 85% appearing a single time and roughly 0.96% taken by the ten largest. The sequenced sample consisted of PBMCs. These receptors were taken from a young man in good health and CMV-seronegative. CDR3s include the opening cysteine and the closing phenylalanine or tryptophan. The D gene is left open where the match is weak. Some rows have no size entry. The others give once, few or many, or a class for an expanded clone.

TRBJ1-1 - TRBV7-6 - 15 CASSFKAGLKGEAFF TGTGCCAGCAGCTTTAAGGCGGGATTAAAGGGTGAAGCTTTCTTT
TRBJ1-4 - TRBV6-5 - 14 CASSYAGLGEKLFF TGTGCCAGCAGTTACGCAGGGCTGGGGGAAAAACTGTTTTTT
TRBJ1-5 - TRBV6-5 few 13 CASSYRGNQPQHF TGTGCCAGCAGTTATCGTGGCAATCAGCCCCAGCATTTT
TRBJ2-1 - TRBV9 once 14 CASSVAGLGAEQFF TGTGCCAGCAGCGTAGCGGGACTCGGGGCTGAGCAGTTCTTC
TRBJ1-2 - TRBV23-1 - 11 CASRASYGYTF TGCGCCAGCAGGGCCAGCTATGGCTACACCTTC
TRBJ1-1 - TRBV10-3 few 15 CAISESSRGATEAFF TGTGCCATCAGTGAGTCGTCGCGGGGCGCCACTGAAGCTTTCTTT
TRBJ1-2 - TRBV14 few 14 CASSRTMQGFGYTF TGTGCCAGCAGCCGGACGATGCAGGGATTTGGCTACACCTTC
TRBJ2-1 - TRBV14 once 16 CASSPDSSASYNEQFF TGTGCCAGCAGCCCAGACTCTAGTGCCTCCTACAATGAGCAGTTCTTC
TRBJ1-1 - TRBV5-4 - 14 CASSLPNPGTEAFF TGTGCCAGCAGCTTGCCGAACCCCGGGACTGAAGCTTTCTTT
TRBJ1-3 - TRBV5-4 - 15 CASSLGQSSGNTIYF TGTGCCAGCAGCTTGGGACAGAGCTCTGGAAACACCATATATTTT
TRBJ1-5 - TRBV18 - 17 CASSPEFGGAGNQPQHF TGTGCCAGCTCACCAGAGTTTGGAGGGGCGGGCAATCAGCCCCAGCATTTT
TRBJ1-5 - TRBV19 - 13 CASRKGGDQPQHF TGTGCCAGTAGGAAAGGGGGTGATCAGCCCCAGCATTTT
TRBJ2-7 TRBD2 TRBV4-2 - 17 CASSQEGTGLAPYEQYF TGTGCCAGCAGCCAAGAGGGTACGGGACTAGCTCCCTACGAGCAGTACTTC
TRBJ1-4 - TRBV6-5 - 15 CASSYLQGRNEKLFF TGTGCCAGCAGTTACCTACAGGGCAGGAATGAAAAACTGTTTTTT
TRBJ2-2 TRBD2 TRBV19 - 17 CASSSRLAGTGTGELFF TGTGCCAGTAGTTCCCGTCTAGCGGGGACCGGCACCGGGGAGCTGTTTTTT
TRBJ2-5 TRBD2 TRBV2 - 16 CASSVGLAGGGETQYF TGTGCCAGCAGTGTCGGGCTAGCGGGGGGAGGAGAGACCCAGTACTTC
TRBJ1-2 - TRBV11-3 - 12 CASSQGGYGYTF TGTGCCAGCAGCCAAGGGGGATATGGCTACACCTTC
TRBJ2-2 TRBD2 TRBV30 - 15 CAQNHRGENTGELFF TGTGCCCAAAACCACCGGGGGGAAAACACCGGGGAGCTGTTTTTT
TRBJ2-2 TRBD2 TRBV2 - 15 CASRWGLAGTGELFF TGTGCCAGCAGGTGGGGGCTAGCGGGGACCGGGGAGCTGTTTTTT
TRBJ2-3 - TRBV6-4 - 14 CASSLGGSLDTQYF TGTGCCAGCAGCCTCGGTGGTAGTCTAGATACGCAGTATTTT
TRBJ1-6 TRBD1 TRBV5-4 few 15 CASSSQGQGSTPLHF TGTGCCAGCAGCTCGCAAGGACAGGGATCCACACCCCTCCACTTT
TRBJ1-4 - TRBV6-1 - 16 CASSEAPVRVSEKLFF TGTGCCAGCAGTGAAGCGCCGGTCAGGGTTAGTGAAAAACTGTTTTTT
TRBJ1-5 - TRBV18 few 15 CASSPSGVGNQPQHF TGTGCCAGCTCACCATCCGGTGTAGGCAATCAGCCCCAGCATTTT
TRBJ2-7 - TRBV7-2 - 15 CASSLGQGGTYEQYF TGTGCCAGCAGCTTAGGACAGGGAGGTACCTACGAGCAGTACTTC
TRBJ2-7 TRBD1 TRBV30 - 13 CACRRTGLSEQYF TGTGCCTGTCGAAGGACAGGGTTAAGCGAGCAGTACTTC
TRBJ2-2 TRBD1 TRBV19 - 15 CASTLDRGNTGELFF TGTGCCAGTACCTTGGACAGGGGAAACACCGGGGAGCTGTTTTTT
TRBJ2-7 - TRBV18 once 17 CASSPRGSLALSYEQYF TGTGCCAGCTCACCACGCGGCAGTCTTGCACTCTCCTACGAGCAGTACTTC
TRBJ1-3 TRBD1 TRBV4-1 - 17 CASSQESVDRAGNTIYF TGCGCCAGCAGCCAAGAAAGCGTTGACAGGGCTGGAAACACCATATATTTT
TRBJ2-2 - TRBV29-1 - 13 CSAGTANTGELFF TGCAGCGCCGGGACTGCGAACACCGGGGAGCTGTTTTTT
TRBJ1-1 TRBD1 TRBV5-5 - 15 CASSSGGQMNTEAFF TGTGCCAGCAGCTCAGGGGGACAGATGAACACTGAAGCTTTCTTT
TRBJ2-7 - TRBV6-1 few 12 CASSEARSEQYF TGTGCCAGCAGTGAAGCGCGGAGCGAGCAGTACTTC
TRBJ2-7 TRBD1 TRBV6-5 - 13 CASGTGSRYEQYF TGTGCCAGCGGGACAGGGAGTCGGTACGAGCAGTACTTC
TRBJ1-5 - TRBV6-5 once 15 CASRGHSSSNQPQHF TGTGCCAGCAGGGGGCACAGTTCGAGCAATCAGCCCCAGCATTTT
TRBJ1-3 - TRBV9 - 14 CASSVDYSGNTIYF TGTGCCAGCAGCGTAGACTATTCTGGAAACACCATATATTTT
TRBJ1-1 - TRBV20-1 few 11 CSGAKRDEAFF TGCAGTGGGGCAAAGCGGGATGAAGCTTTCTTT
TRBJ2-1 - TRBV6-1 - 15 CASSEERAGYNEQFF TGTGCCAGCAGTGAAGAGCGGGCGGGGTACAATGAGCAGTTCTTC
TRBJ1-1 TRBD1 TRBV10-3 - 15 CAISDAGTGNTEAFF TGTGCCATCAGTGATGCCGGGACAGGGAACACTGAAGCTTTCTTT
TRBJ1-2 TRBD1 TRBV2 few 13 CASNPTGRRGYTF TGTGCCAGCAACCCGACAGGGCGTCGAGGCTACACCTTC
TRBJ1-1 - TRBV5-4 - 12 CASSFPRGEAFF TGTGCCAGCAGCTTCCCTCGAGGTGAAGCTTTCTTT
TRBJ1-6 - TRBV11-3 - 14 CASSRTGLNSPLHF TGTGCCAGCAGCCGTACAGGGTTAAATTCACCCCTCCACTTT
TRBJ2-5 - TRBV29-1 - 13 CSVVNIGEETQYF TGCAGCGTTGTTAATATAGGGGAAGAGACCCAGTACTTC
TRBJ2-6 - TRBV29-1 - 17 CSVGARSMGSGANVLTF TGCAGCGTTGGGGCCCGGTCAATGGGCTCTGGGGCCAACGTCCTGACTTTC
TRBJ1-5 TRBD1 TRBV12-5 - 14 CASGEETGRQPQHF TGTGCTAGTGGTGAGGAGACAGGGAGGCAGCCCCAGCATTTT
TRBJ2-1 TRBD1 TRBV6-6 - 13 CASTRTGDNEQFF TGTGCCAGCACCAGGACAGGCGACAATGAGCAGTTCTTC
TRBJ1-2 TRBD1 TRBV6-5 once 15 CASSSSRTGRSGYTF TGTGCCAGCAGTTCCTCTCGGACAGGGAGGAGTGGCTACACCTTC
TRBJ1-2 - TRBV6-5 - 15 CASSIRSGSNYGYTF TGTGCCAGCAGTATCCGCTCAGGCTCTAACTATGGCTACACCTTC